This T cell receptor beta chain was captured by sequencing in a study of T-cell memory formation after mild COVID-19. The CDR3 has 12 amino acids. Germline CDR1 is SGHRS and CDR2 is YFSETQ. The germline V and J ends were trimmed by 4 bases and 5 bases, with 10 bases remaining between them. Findings of the study overall: Among CD4+ contracting clones, most were CM and EM, and CD8+ ones EMRA. Among clones contracting day 15 to 85, CD4/CD8 was balanced, whereas later expanders leaned CD4+. Memory sampled before infection contained some responding clones, suggesting cross-reactive memory joined.

Concerning this clonotype: Its antigen is unknown.

The 5'RACE method, run with constant-segment primers, produced TCR alpha and TCR beta cDNA libraries (carrying sample barcodes and UMIs). TCRdb redid the calling of the 5' RACE reads with MiXCR, one entry per CDR3 protein. The repertoire holds about 170,000 distinct CDR3 sequences, with over 10% as singletons. Input material: PBMCs or a T cell subset sorted from them (not recorded which). The TCR comes from a man aged 18 to 29 who had mild COVID-19 (a few samples of this study predate the infection). Cell type and time point are not known. The chain combines TRBV5-1 with TRBJ2-7; D is unclear. The CDR3 sequence is CASSLERNEQYF. The CDR3 DNA reads TGCGCCAGCAGCCTCGAACGGAACGAGCAGTACTTC.